The rows below give T cell receptor beta chains drawn from one sample of a study of OX40 agonist ivuxolimab in advanced cancers. Generated by immunoSEQ multiplex PCR, the TCRdb table keeps only in-frame clones and is missing some. The table has around 100,000 clones, nearly 90% seen once; the top ten hold under 0.2%. Here the sequenced sample was CD4+ or CD8+ T cells sorted from blood, taken in a trial of the OX40 agonist ivuxolimab. These receptors came from an adult with an advanced solid tumor such as melanoma, head and neck, liver or kidney cancer. CDR3s leave out the opening cysteine and the closing phenylalanine or tryptophan. Clone size appears in some rows only: once, few, many, or a class for an expanded clone.

clone_size	v_call	j_call	cdr3_aa
NA	TRBV4-2	TRBJ1-1	ASSQEGSKGHEAF
NA	TRBV9	TRBJ2-7	ASSPHDLGYEQY
NA	TRBV27	TRBJ2-1	ASSLGQGSNSYNEQF
once	TRBV5-1	TRBJ2-5	ASSSTSGGAGTYQETQY
NA	TRBV5-1	TRBJ1-2	ASSPEAYGYT
few	TRBV14	TRBJ1-2	ASSHHGGYT
NA	TRBV2	TRBJ2-3	ASSSRTSGLTDTQY
few	TRBV19	TRBJ2-2	ASRDGPTKLF
NA	TRBV19	TRBJ1-5	ASSTGIGSNQPQH
NA	TRBV28	TRBJ2-5	ASSLGGSGTSGETQY